These 15 T cell receptor beta chains originate from one sample sequenced in a study of T cells after yellow fever vaccination. TCRdb processed the 5' RACE reads anew with MiXCR; each CDR3 protein has one entry. The profile covers under 250,000 distinct CDR3 sequences, with 6.9% appearing a single time and approximately 0.85% taken by the ten largest. The source material was CD4+ T cells sorted from PBMCs, sampled 15 days after the yellow fever booster vaccination. These TCRs come from a man aged 25 to 45 who received the YFV17D yellow fever vaccine.

This clonotype was recorded at least ten times. V and J are TRBV12-3 or TRBV12-4 and TRBJ2-7, with TRBD2 identical over 8 bases. The CDR3 loop spans 13 amino acids. The V and J ends lost 7 bases and 5 bases, in that order; junction bases with no gene match: 7. CDR3 in amino acids: CASNPAGVHEQYF. The CDR3, as DNA: TGTGCCAGCAACCCAGCGGGGGTCCACGAGCAGTACTTC.

This clonotype was counted only a few times. CDR3 coding DNA: TGCGTGATTGAGGCCCTGGCGGGTGAGCAGTTCTTC. Residues: CVIEALAGEQFF. The chain employs TRBV20-1 and TRBJ2-1; the D gene is possibly TRBD2 (5 bases). The CDR3 spans 12 residues. CDR1 is DFQATT, CDR2 SNEGSKA, per germline (reference sequence).

The sample holds many counts of this clonotype. The chain links TRBV7-9 to TRBJ2-3, with D perhaps TRBD2 (5 bases). The germline V gene has CDR1 SEHNR and CDR2 FQNEAQ (reference sequence). V shed 5 bases and J shed 4 bases, with 19 bases lying between them. This CDR3 comprises 16 residues. CDR3: CASSSPPEGRSDTQYF. CDR3 coding DNA: TGTGCCAGCAGCAGCCCCCCCGAGGGCAGATCAGATACGCAGTATTTT.

V and J are TRBV5-1 and TRBJ2-3; 11 bases agree with TRBD2. The J segment lost 3 bases and the V segment lost 5 bases, leaving 8 bases of the junction unmatched. Per the germline V gene, CDR1 is SGHRS and CDR2 is YFSETQ. The CDR3 consists of 16 residues. CDR3 DNA sequence: TGCGCCAGCAGATCCGGACTAGCGGGCCAAACAGATACGCAGTATTTT. It yields the protein CASRSGLAGQTDTQYF.

J is TRBJ1-3 and V is TRBV3-1; D unresolved. This CDR3 spans 17 amino acids. The germline V gene encodes CDR1 LGHDT and CDR2 YNNKEL (reference sequence). V lost 1 base to trimming and J lost 2 bases, with 15 bases between them. Here the CDR3 reads CASSQVDGSIAGNTIYF. CDR3 DNA: TGTGCCAGCAGCCAAGTAGACGGTTCCATAGCTGGAAACACCATATATTTT.

Only a few counts were recorded for this clonotype. The chain has TRBV30 and TRBJ1-1; D is unresolved. CDR3 length equals 12 residues. CDR1 and CDR2 (germline): GTSNPN, SVGIG (reference sequence). Trimming pared 4 bases from V and 8 bases from J, leaving 14 bases between. CDR3 region: CAWTRLGREAFF. The CDR3 coding sequence is TGTGCCTGGACCCGCCTGGGGAGAGAAGCTTTCTTT.

The CDR3 region is CASSMDRVNTGELFF. In DNA, the CDR3 is TGTGCCAGCAGCATGGACAGGGTGAACACCGGGGAGCTGTTTTTT. This chain joins TRBV7-2 and TRBJ2-2, with 8 bases lining up with TRBD1. The CDR3 is made up of 15 amino acids. Per the germline V gene, CDR1 is SGHTA and CDR2 is FQGNSA. The V segment lost 5 bases and the J segment 1 base; nucleotides outside the gene matches: 3.

At least ten counts were recorded for this clonotype. This chain joins TRBV7-2 and TRBJ2-7; 9 positions agree with TRBD2. CDR1 and CDR2 (germline): SGHTA, FQGNSA. The CDR3 contains 16 residues. The V gene end was trimmed by 3 bases and the J gene end by 2 bases; junction bases not matched to a gene: 8. CDR3 sequence reads: CASSFAIAGVTYEQYF. CDR3 coding DNA: TGTGCCAGCAGCTTTGCAATAGCGGGAGTGACCTACGAGCAGTACTTC.

This clonotype has just a few counts. The chain couples TRBV20-1 to TRBJ2-3; possibly TRBD2 for D (6 bases). CDR3 length equals 15 residues. Trimming took off 0 bases at V and 1 base at J, with 11 bases between the two ends. Germline CDR1 is DFQATT and CDR2 is SNEGSKA (reference sequence). CDR3 loop: CSARDPGRGTDTQYF. The CDR3 DNA follows: TGCAGTGCTAGAGATCCCGGGAGAGGCACAGATACGCAGTATTTT.

Only a few counts were recorded for this clonotype. This chain connects TRBV20-1 to TRBJ2-7; D is ambiguous. The CDR3 is made up of 15 amino acids. Germline lookup yields CDR1 DFQATT and CDR2 SNEGSKA (reference sequence). Trimming removed 0 bases from V and 7 bases from J, with 19 bases in between. DNA for the CDR3: TGCAGTGCTAGAGATAAACCCTATAATCCCCATGAGCAGTACTTC. Translating it yields CSARDKPYNPHEQYF.

This clonotype was seen a few times. V gene TRBV6-2 or TRBV6-3 combines with J gene TRBJ1-3, with D possibly being TRBD1 (5 bases). Germline-derived CDR1 and CDR2 are MNHEY and SVGEGT. The CDR3 sequence is 15 residues long. V was shortened by 2 bases and J by 4 bases, with 12 bases between the two germline ends. In DNA form, the CDR3 reads TGTGCCAGCAGTTACCGAGGAGGGACCGGAAACACCATATATTTT. It codes for CASSYRGGTGNTIYF.

The chain joins TRBV12-3 or TRBV12-4 to TRBJ2-7, with D possibly TRBD2 on 5 matching bases. The germline V and J ends were trimmed by 6 bases and 0 bases, with 15 bases remaining between them. The CDR3 has 15 residues. Written as DNA, the CDR3 is TGTGCCAGCAGCTTGTGGCGGAGGAGCTCCTACGAGCAGTACTTC. It is translated as CASSLWRRSSYEQYF.

The table lists this clonotype with a few counts. The chain is built from TRBV14 and TRBJ2-3, with D tentatively TRBD2 (5 bases). Deletions cut 2 bases from V and 4 bases from J, with 13 bases between. From germline, CDR1 is SGHDN and CDR2 FVKESK. This CDR3 has 15 amino acids. CDR3 nucleotides: TGTGCCAGCAGCCAACAGTCTCCGGGGTCAGATACGCAGTATTTT. It codes for CASSQQSPGSDTQYF.

A note on this clonotype: Sequence at one end of the junction differs from germline and may be a read error. The chain uses TRBV7-9 and TRBJ2-7, with 9 bases aligning to TRBD2. CDR3 length: 13 amino acids. The germline V gene has CDR1 SEHNR and CDR2 FQNEAQ (reference sequence). The DNA for the CDR3 is TGTGCCAGCAGCCGCCTAGCGGGACTAATCGAGACTTTC. This gives the protein CASSRLAGLIETF.

This clonotype was counted only a few times. J is TRBJ1-5 and V is TRBV18; TRBD1 matches 7 bases. Trimming took 0 bases from V and 7 from J; bases not matched to a gene: 6. Germline V gene sequence: CDR1 KGHSH, CDR2 LQKENI. CDR3 size: 15 residues. DNA for the CDR3: TGTGCCAGCTCACCACCGGGGGCAGGGGGGCAGCCCCAGCATTTT. Translation gives CASSPPGAGGQPQHF.